This T cell receptor (beta chain) was recorded in a study of technical replicates of blood from several donors. TCRdb keeps only in-frame clones here, not all; method: immunoSEQ multiplex PCR. The profile shows about 70,000 clones, approximately 96% of them singletons. Germline assignment: CDR1 MDHEN and CDR2 SYDVKM. Deletions cut 3 bases from V and 4 bases from J, with 7 bases between. CDR3 length: 13 amino acids. This clone is a singleton in its sample. The sequence was obtained from a human donor in good health. The sequencing input was T cells isolated from PBMCs. The V call is TRBV28, the J call TRBJ1-5; tentative D call: TRBD1 (5 bases). The CDR3: CASSFTGNQPQHF. In DNA form, the CDR3 reads TGTGCCAGCAGTTTTACAGGTAATCAGCCCCAGCATTTT.